This paragraph covers one T cell receptor (beta chain) sequence. Its cognate antigen is unknown. Germline V lookup: CDR1 SGDLS, CDR2 YYNGEE. The length of the CDR3 is 15 residues. The V gene lost 0 bases and the J gene lost 5 bases, with 15 bases spanning the gap. The sample originates from a study of molecular identifiers for immune sequencing clone quantification. Via MiXCR, TCRdb re-called the PCR reads, giving one row per CDR3 protein. The sample records about 100,000 distinct CDR3 sequences, around 20% being singletons. The study, taken as a whole, reports: Highly expanded clone sizes could be underestimated by identical TCR molecules that share a barcode.

Source material: naive CD8+ T cells from blood, with Jurkat cell RNA spiked in. Subset meaning: FACS-sorted CD8+CD4-CCR7+CD45RA+ naive T cells. V usage is TRBV9 and J usage is TRBJ2-7; possibly TRBD2 for D (5 bases). The clonotype originates from a human donor in good health. Some libraries in this study had Jurkat cell RNA spiked in. CDR3 region: CASSVDPGSSDEQYF. The CDR3 bases are TGTGCCAGCAGCGTAGATCCGGGGTCCTCGGACGAGCAGTACTTC.